Shown below are 13 T cell receptor beta chains from a single sample sequenced in a study of cytomegalovirus exposure and HLA in healthy donors. The PCR had 60 Vbeta and 13 Jbeta primers. Sequencing used immunoSEQ multiplex PCR; TCRdb keeps in-frame clones, though not all of them. The data hold 150,000 to 200,000 clones, with approximately 80% observed a single time. Sequenced sample: PBMCs. The receptors originated from a woman aged 40 to 55 in good health and CMV-seronegative.

V is TRBV12-2 and J is TRBJ2-4; the D call TRBD2 from the table was never checked on the DNA. TRBV12-2 is listed as a pseudogene. This CDR3 is 19 amino acids long. The CDR3 sequence: CASRSQPPGSGEEGNIQYF. The CDR3 region has the DNA TGTGCAAGTCGCTCCCAACCCCCCGGGTCGGGGGAAGAGGGGAACATTCAGTACTTC.

This clone has more than one count but fewer than ten. The CDR3 loop reads CASRAGTAGSEQYF. The DNA of the CDR3 is TGTGCCAGCAGAGCCGGGACAGCCGGATCCGAGCAGTACTTC. This chain connects TRBV7-6 to TRBJ2-7; 7 nucleotides agree with TRBD1. Germline V lookup: CDR1 SGHVS, CDR2 FNYEAQ. The J segment lost 6 bases and the V segment lost 6 bases, leaving 11 bases of the junction unmatched. The CDR3 runs 14 residues.

The chain has TRBV9 and TRBJ2-1; 12 bases map to TRBD2. V trimming: 2 bases; J trimming: 7 bases; junction bases outside the gene matches: 10. The germline gives CDR1 SGDLS, CDR2 YYNGEE. CDR3 length: 17 amino acids. DNA of the CDR3: TGTGCCAGCAGCGTCGGGACTAGCGGGTTCCATAGGAATGAGCAGTTCTTC. This encodes CASSVGTSGFHRNEQFF.

As regards this clone: Its ends do not fully match the called genes, so a read error is possible. V gene TRBV19 combines with J gene TRBJ2-7; D is unresolved. The germline V gene has CDR1 LNHDA and CDR2 SQIVND (reference sequence). There are 15 residues in the CDR3. CDR3 bases: TGTGCCAGTAGTATAGATCCAGGCCGATCCTTCGAGCAGTACTTC. It encodes CASSIDPGRSFEQYF.

This clone was seen just once. The rearrangement links TRBV29-1 to TRBJ1-5, with 8 positions matching TRBD1. CDR3 length: 12 amino acids. The trim removed 6 bases at V and 8 bases at J, leaving 6 bases unmatched. Germline CDR1 reads SQVTM; CDR2 reads ANQGSEA. The DNA for the CDR3 is TGCAGCGTCGGACAGGGCGCGGAGCCCCAGCATTTT. This translates into CSVGQGAEPQHF.

The gene calls are TRBV6-5 and TRBJ2-7, with 7 bases fitting TRBD2. CDR3 length: 14 amino acids. With V trimmed by 5 bases and J by 5 bases, 9 bases remained unmatched. Germline CDR1 MNHEY, CDR2 SVGAGI. CDR3 nucleotides: TGTGCCAGCAGTATCCGGGGAGGGCTCCACGAGCAGTACTTC. Protein: CASSIRGGLHEQYF.

The chain combines TRBV19 with TRBJ2-7; maybe TRBD2 (5 bases). With 3 bases removed from V and 2 bases from J, the gap between germline ends came to 14 bases. The germline CDR1 and CDR2 sequences are LNHDA and SQIVND (reference sequence). CDR3 length equals 15 residues. The CDR3 loop is CASSMERETTYEQYF. CDR3 in DNA: TGTGCCAGTAGTATGGAAAGGGAGACTACCTACGAGCAGTACTTC.

The chain combines TRBV25-1 with TRBJ1-4, with D hard to call. Trimming took off 0 bases at V and 6 bases at J, with 14 bases between the two ends. The germline gives CDR1 MGHDK, CDR2 SYGVNS. CDR3 size: 16 residues. The CDR3: CASSEYIAALDEKLFF. CDR3 bases: TGTGCCAGCAGTGAATATATTGCGGCTTTGGATGAAAAACTGTTTTTT.

The chain carries TRBV7-2 and TRBJ1-5; no firm D call. There are 13 residues in the CDR3. Deletions cut 7 bases from V and 8 bases from J, with 15 bases between. CDR1 is SGHTA and CDR2 is FQGNSA in the germline V gene. The CDR3 spells CASNSGETKPQHF. DNA of the CDR3: TGTGCCAGCAATTCTGGGGAGACAAAGCCCCAGCATTTT. Filled out from reference TRBV7-2 and TRBJ1-5, the complete variable domain reads GAGVSQSPSNKVTEKGKDVELRCDPISGHTALYWYRQSLGQGLEFLIYFQGNSAPDKSGLPSDRFSAERTGGSVSTLTIQRTQQEDSAVYLCASNSGETKPQHFGDGTRLSIL.

The genes are TRBV18 and TRBJ2-7; 9 bases map to TRBD1. Trimming took 3 bases from V and 0 from J; bases not matched to a gene: 3. This CDR3 contains 15 residues. Germline lookup yields CDR1 KGHSH and CDR2 LQKENI. CDR3 bases: TGTGCCAGCTCACCGGGACAGGGCGCCTCCTACGAGCAGTACTTC. This sequence encodes CASSPGQGASYEQYF.

The chain employs TRBV11-3 and TRBJ2-2; the match to TRBD1 covers 9 bases. V shed 11 bases, J shed 3 bases, and the junction held 7 bases outside the gene matches. The CDR3 length is 14 residues. CDR1 and CDR2 (germline): SGHNT, YENEEA. The CDR3 protein is CAEQGAADTGELFF. The CDR3 DNA follows: TGTGCCGAACAGGGGGCAGCGGACACCGGGGAGCTGTTTTTT.

This chain connects TRBV9 to TRBJ1-1; D is possibly TRBD1 (5 bases). Germline V gives CDR1 SGDLS, CDR2 YYNGEE. V lost 3 bases and J lost 3, with 15 bases in between. The CDR3 runs to 15 residues. Here the CDR3 reads CASSAMGGMDTEAFF. The DNA of the CDR3 is TGTGCCAGCAGCGCTATGGGGGGTATGGACACTGAAGCTTTCTTT.

This rearrangement joins TRBV9 to TRBJ1-1; D uncertain. The V gene lost 0 bases and the J gene lost 0 bases, with 9 bases spanning the gap. From germline, CDR1 is SGDLS and CDR2 YYNGEE. The CDR3 has 15 amino acids. CDR3 protein: CASSVGLMMNTEAFF. CDR3 nucleotides: TGTGCCAGCAGCGTAGGACTGATGATGAACACTGAAGCTTTCTTT.